This TCR beta chain came from a study of identical twins. Study-wide findings and caveats: Out-of-frame beta chain sequences displayed weaker excess sharing between twins.

Concerning this clonotype: The antigen is not known.

The CDR3 loop spans 18 amino acids. Germline assignment: CDR1 LGHDT and CDR2 YNNKEL (reference sequence). Losses at the gene ends were 4 bases for V and 3 bases for J; bases not matched to a gene: 11. MiXCR, run by TCRdb on the 5' RACE reads, gives a single entry per CDR3 protein. This sample has about 500,000 distinct CDR3 sequences, with 13% to 15% found just once. These sequences were also reported in another study, on yellow fever vaccine responses in identical twins.

V is TRBV3-1 and J is TRBJ2-5, with TRBD2 matching 13 bases. This TCR was recovered from a woman between 18 and 29 years old in good health. Source material: CD4+ T cells sorted from blood. CDR3: CASSPRTSGSWMEETQYF. The CDR3 DNA reads TGTGCCAGCAGCCCCCGGACTAGCGGGAGCTGGATGGAAGAGACCCAGTACTTC.